A single sample is the source of the 19 T cell receptor beta chains below, sequenced in a study of shared clonotypes between healthy human individuals. TCRdb's table, derived via immunoSEQ multiplex PCR, lists solely in-frame clones and lacks some. The profile covers 600,000 to 750,000 clones, with 60% to 80% appearing a single time and approximately 1.8% taken by the ten largest. The specimen sequenced was memory CD4+ T cells sorted from blood. The subset was: CD45RA-negative fraction. The receptor source for this set is a woman aged 25 to 39 in good health.

This rearrangement joins TRBV7-9 to TRBJ1-2; 9 bases agree with TRBD1. This CDR3 spans 14 amino acids. V was clipped by 5 bases and J by 4 bases; unmatched bases: 5. The V gene's germline CDR1 is SEHNR and CDR2 FQNEAQ (reference sequence). The DNA for the CDR3 is TGTGCCAGCAGCCCTAGGACAGGGGCCTATGGCTACACCTTC. It translates to CASSPRTGAYGYTF.

The chain uses TRBV11-2 and TRBJ2-1; either TRBD1 or TRBD2 may supply D (5 bases each). Looked up from germline, CDR1 is SGHAT and CDR2 is FQNNGV. CDR3 size: 15 residues. Trimming shortened V by 1 base and J by 5 bases, and 12 bases separated the two germline ends. In DNA form, the CDR3 reads TGTGCCAGCAGCTTAGGGGGGACGCACCACAATGAGCAGTTCTTC. The encoded protein is CASSLGGTHHNEQFF.

In regard to this clone: At one end the junction does not follow the germline gene, possibly because of a read error. This chain connects TRBV6-4 to TRBJ1-2, with D possibly matching TRBD1 (5 bases). This CDR3 contains 12 residues. Germline-derived CDR1 and CDR2 are MRHNA and SNTAGT. Written as DNA, the CDR3 is TGTGCCAGCAGTGCTTGGGACGGAACTTACTCCTTC. This encodes CASSAWDGTYSF.

The chain recombines TRBV11-2 with TRBJ2-3; D remains unclear. The germline CDR1 and CDR2 sequences are SGHAT and FQNNGV. The CDR3 is 16 amino acids. Trimming removed 5 bases from V and 0 bases from J, with 15 bases in between. As DNA, the CDR3 is TGTGCCAGCAGCAAAGCTCCGAGTGAAAGCACAGATACGCAGTATTTT. It encodes CASSKAPSESTDTQYF.

The chain links TRBV29-1 to TRBJ2-1; D gene ambiguous. CDR3 length: 12 amino acids. Trimming removed 3 bases from V and 6 bases from J, with 9 bases in between. The V gene's germline CDR1 is SQVTM and CDR2 ANQGSEA. CDR3 amino acids: CSVENDSNEQFF. CDR3 nucleotide sequence: TGCAGCGTTGAGAACGACTCCAATGAGCAGTTCTTC.

The chain uses TRBV4-2 and TRBJ1-2, with D perhaps matching TRBD1 (5 bases). Germline CDR1 and CDR2: LGHNA and YNFKEQ. The CDR3 covers 13 residues. Trimming took off 6 bases at V and 8 bases at J, with 16 bases between the two ends. CDR3 sequence: CASSLRAGRGYTF. Written as DNA, the CDR3 is TGTGCCAGCAGTCTACGCGCAGGGCGAGGCTACACCTTC.

The J gene is TRBJ2-7, the V gene TRBV14; possibly TRBD2 for D (5 bases). V was cut by 10 bases and J by 3 bases, with 19 bases left in between. Germline-derived CDR1 and CDR2 are SGHDN and FVKESK. The CDR3 has 14 amino acids. The DNA for the CDR3 is TGTGCCAATAGAACCGGGTCAGAGGGCTACGAGCAGTACTTC. As protein: CANRTGSEGYEQYF.

This sequence joins TRBV7-9 and TRBJ2-7; D is unclear. V lost 5 bases and J 2 bases, leaving 16 bases between the germline ends. The length of the CDR3 is 15 residues. CDR1 and CDR2 (germline): SEHNR, FQNEAQ (reference sequence). The CDR3 DNA is TGTGCCAGCAGCAGCCCGTTTGGCGGAACCTACGAGCAGTACTTC. Its protein product is CASSSPFGGTYEQYF.

The chain links TRBV7-2 to TRBJ1-2; 8 bases align to TRBD1. J lost 7 bases, V lost 4 bases, and 8 bases had no gene match. The CDR3 spans 14 residues. CDR1 and CDR2 from the germline V gene are SGHTA and FQGNSA. CDR3: CASSSRGRVFGYTF. For the CDR3, the DNA is TGTGCCAGCAGCTCCAGGGGGCGAGTGTTTGGCTACACCTTC.

This clone appeared a few times. The junction and the germline gene differ at one end; a read error may be behind it. The gene calls are TRBV6-4 and TRBJ1-1; weak D call: TRBD1 (5 bases). There are 21 residues in the CDR3. CDR1 is MRHNA, CDR2 SNTAGT, per germline. In nucleotides, the CDR3 is TGTGCCAGCAGCGACTCCGACAGAAGGTCTTGGACCCCTGATAGAAACACTGAAGCTTTCTTT. It encodes CASSDSDRRSWTPDRNTEAFF.

The chain has TRBV28 and TRBJ2-5; the D is unclear. This CDR3 has 15 residues. Germline values: CDR1 MDHEN, CDR2 SYDVKM. V lost 2 bases to trimming and J lost 7 bases, with 17 bases between them. The CDR3 DNA reads TGTGCCAGCAGTTTAGTGGCAGACCTCGGTGGGACCCAGTACTTC. This codes for CASSLVADLGGTQYF.

This clone was seen just once. The chain is built from TRBV12-5 and TRBJ2-1; D not resolved. CDR3 length equals 13 residues. CDR1 LGHNT and CDR2 FRNRAP come from the germline V gene. The ends were cut back, 6 bases at V and 0 bases at J, with 6 bases in the middle. The DNA for the CDR3 is TGTGCTAGTGGACAGAGCTCCTACAATGAGCAGTTCTTC. Translated, it gives CASGQSSYNEQFF.

This sequence joins TRBV7-2 and TRBJ2-5; D is ambiguous. Germline V gene sequence: CDR1 SGHTA, CDR2 FQGNSA. Trimming took off 5 bases at V and 6 bases at J, with 16 bases between the two ends. The CDR3 length is 14 residues. The CDR3 spells CASSADMSAQTQYF. The CDR3 nucleotides are TGTGCCAGCAGCGCCGACATGTCGGCGCAGACCCAGTACTTC.

As for this clone: It differs at one base from a far larger clone, so likely a read error. The identical CDR3 is also encoded by other nucleotide sequences in the sample. This chain uses TRBV4-1 with TRBJ1-5; D perhaps matches TRBD1 (6 bases). Germline values: CDR1 MGHRA, CDR2 YSYEKL. The CDR3 runs to 14 residues. The CDR3 DNA follows: TGCGCCAGCAGCCAAGAGACAGGAAATCAGCCCCAACATTTT. Protein sequence: CASSQETGNQPQHF.

The chain combines TRBV5-4 with TRBJ2-2, with 8 bases matching TRBD2. The trim removed 4 bases at V and 1 base at J, leaving 9 bases unmatched. Per germline, CDR1 SGHNT and CDR2 YYREEE (reference sequence). CDR3 length: 17 amino acids. The CDR3 region has the DNA TGTGCCAGCAGCACCCTCGGCGGGGGGCAGAACACCGGGGAGCTGTTTTTT. This codes for CASSTLGGGQNTGELFF.

This clone appeared many times. J is TRBJ1-2 and V is TRBV25-1; no definite D call. This CDR3 spans 14 amino acids. Trimming shortened V by 2 bases and J by 8 bases, and 15 bases separated the two germline ends. The germline CDR1 and CDR2 sequences are MGHDK and SYGVNS. Written as DNA, the CDR3 is TGTGCCAGCAGTGAAAAGGCCCCGCTGGAGGGCTACACCTTC. Translated, it gives CASSEKAPLEGYTF.

The rearrangement joins TRBV6-4 to TRBJ2-3, with TRBD1 matching over 7 bases. This CDR3 spans 13 amino acids. CDR1 and CDR2 from the germline V gene are MRHNA and SNTAGT. The trim removed 6 bases at V and 5 bases at J, leaving 5 bases unmatched. CDR3 nucleotides: TGTGCCAGCAGGGCCCCAGGGGGAGATACGCAGTATTTT. This encodes CASRAPGGDTQYF.

The table lists this clone with a few counts. The J gene is TRBJ2-3, the V gene TRBV4-1; no clear D gene. With 1 base removed from V and 8 bases from J, the gap between germline ends came to 10 bases. Germline V lookup: CDR1 MGHRA, CDR2 YSYEKL. The CDR3 covers 13 residues. The CDR3 spells CASSQVSSTTQYF. DNA for the CDR3: TGCGCCAGCAGCCAAGTGTCCAGCACTACGCAGTATTTT.

The rearrangement uses TRBV7-3 and TRBJ2-2, with 11 bases that match TRBD1. Germline values: CDR1 SGHTA, CDR2 FQGTGA. The trim removed 5 bases at V and 7 bases at J, leaving 3 bases unmatched. The CDR3 is made up of 14 amino acids. CDR3 loop: CASSGQGAIGELFF. CDR3 nucleotide sequence: TGTGCCAGCAGCGGACAGGGGGCAATCGGGGAGCTGTTTTTT.